One sample yielded the 22 T cell receptor beta chains listed below, sequenced in a study of blood T cell repertoires in COVID-19. Assay used: immunoSEQ multiplex PCR; TCRdb lists only in-frame clones, some missing. Of 100,000 to 150,000 clones in the sample, about 70% were seen once. The sample taken for sequencing was peripheral blood. The source is an elderly man with COVID-19, enrolled during active disease.

This clone was seen more than once but under ten times. This chain links TRBV5-4 with TRBJ2-5; a possible D gene is TRBD1 (5 bases). This CDR3 comprises 14 residues. V lost 0 bases to trimming and J lost 5 bases, with 11 bases between them. CDR1 is SGHNT and CDR2 is YYREEE in the germline V gene (reference sequence). The chain's CDR3 is CASSLAAGRETQYF. In nucleotides, the CDR3 is TGTGCCAGCAGCTTGGCGGCAGGGCGGGAGACCCAGTACTTC. Together with reference TRBV5-4 and TRBJ2-5, the CDR3 gives the full variable domain: ETGVTQSPTHLIKTRGQQVTLRCSSQSGHNTVSWYQQALGQGPQFIFQYYREEENGRGNFPPRFSGLQFPNYSSELNVNALELDDSALYLCASSLAAGRETQYFGPGTRLLVL.

The CDR3 here is CASSVGLAGSYNEQFF. The CDR3 coding sequence is TGTGCCAGCAGCGTGGGACTAGCGGGTTCCTACAATGAGCAGTTCTTC. The rearrangement uses TRBV7-3 and TRBJ2-1, with 12 bases lining up with TRBD2. Trimming took 5 bases from V and 1 from J; bases not matched to a gene: 3. The CDR3 covers 16 residues. Germline lookup yields CDR1 SGHTA and CDR2 FQGTGA.

This clone showed up just once. This rearrangement joins TRBV28 to TRBJ2-3; the match to TRBD1 covers 9 bases. Losses at the gene ends were 4 bases for V and 4 bases for J; bases not matched to a gene: 18. CDR1 MDHEN and CDR2 SYDVKM come from the germline V gene. This CDR3 contains 19 residues. Written as DNA, the CDR3 is TGTGCCAGCAGTTCAACAAGGCAGACAGGGGGTATCGCGGCAGATACGCAGTATTTT. This translates into CASSSTRQTGGIAADTQYF.

This rearrangement joins TRBV2 to TRBJ1-5, with D possibly TRBD1 on 6 matching bases. The V and J ends lost 4 bases and 1 base respectively, with 11 bases between them. The germline V gene encodes CDR1 SNHLY and CDR2 FYNNEI. CDR3 size: 15 residues. In DNA form, the CDR3 reads TGTGCCAGCAGTGTCCCAGGGGACAGCAATCAGCCCCAGCATTTT. This codes for CASSVPGDSNQPQHF.

The rearrangement joins TRBV5-1 to TRBJ1-1; D gene ambiguous. This CDR3 is 14 amino acids long. Germline V gene lookup returns CDR1 SGHRS and CDR2 YFSETQ. The V end lost 2 bases, the J end lost 1 base, and 9 bases lay between the germline ends. CDR3 protein: CASSFDGGNTEAFF. CDR3 in DNA: TGCGCCAGCAGCTTTGACGGAGGGAACACTGAAGCTTTCTTT.

The chain uses TRBV9 and TRBJ1-1; 8 bases are a match to TRBD1. The trim removed 4 bases at V and 2 bases at J, leaving 7 bases unmatched. The germline V gene has CDR1 SGDLS and CDR2 YYNGEE. CDR3 size: 15 residues. The CDR3 is CASSPRQGTNTEAFF. The CDR3 region has the DNA TGTGCCAGCAGCCCGCGACAGGGGACTAACACTGAAGCTTTCTTT.

V and J are TRBV11-2 and TRBJ1-2; weak D call: TRBD1 (6 bases). Germline V gene data show CDR1 as SGHAT and CDR2 as FQNNGV. Trimming stripped 4 bases from V and 0 bases from J, with 9 bases between. This CDR3 is 14 amino acids long. CDR3 bases: TGTGCCAGCAGCTCTAGGACAGCTAACTATGGCTACACCTTC. Its translation is CASSSRTANYGYTF.

As DNA, the CDR3 is TGTGCCACCAGTGTCAACACAGGGGGAAAACTGTTTTTT. Protein sequence: CATSVNTGGKLFF. The chain carries TRBV24-1 and TRBJ1-4, with 8 nucleotides matching TRBD1. V lost 5 bases, J lost 10 bases, and 5 bases stayed unmatched. The CDR3 runs 13 residues. Per the germline V gene, CDR1 is KGHDR and CDR2 is SFDVKD.

The chain has TRBV5-1 and TRBJ1-4, with TRBD1 matching 7 bases. Per the germline V gene, CDR1 is SGHRS and CDR2 is YFSETQ. The CDR3 spans 15 residues. V trimming: 1 base; J trimming: 5 bases; junction bases outside the gene matches: 5. This chain's CDR3 is CASSLSTGMNEKLFF. In nucleotides, the CDR3 is TGCGCCAGCAGCTTGTCGACAGGGATGAATGAAAAACTGTTTTTT. Full variable domain (missing parts from reference TRBV5-1 and TRBJ1-4): KAGVTQTPRYLIKTRGQQVTLSCSPISGHRSVSWYQQTPGQGLQFLFEYFSETQRNKGNFPGRFSGRQFSNSRSEMNVSTLELGDSALYLCASSLSTGMNEKLFFGSGTQLSVL.

The gene calls are TRBV4-2 and TRBJ2-7; TRBD1 might be the D (5 bases). The CDR3 is 14 amino acids. The ends were cut back, 4 bases at V and 3 bases at J, with 13 bases in the middle. The germline V gene has CDR1 LGHNA and CDR2 YNFKEQ. The CDR3 sequence is CASSPQARGYEQYF. The CDR3 DNA follows: TGTGCCAGCAGCCCGCAGGCTAGGGGCTACGAGCAGTACTTC.

V is TRBV18 and J is TRBJ2-7; 9 bases are shared with TRBD1. From germline, CDR1 is KGHSH and CDR2 LQKENI. The J segment lost 7 bases and the V segment lost 2 bases, leaving 9 bases of the junction unmatched. There are 15 residues in the CDR3. CDR3 nucleotides: TGTGCCAGCTCACCAACAGGGGGCGCCTTGGGGGAGCAGTACTTC. Protein sequence: CASSPTGGALGEQYF.

The genes are TRBV28 and TRBJ2-1; 11 nucleotides line up with TRBD2. The CDR3 is 18 residues long. Trimming cost V 5 bases and J 1 base; bases outside gene matches: 10. Germline loops: CDR1 MDHEN, CDR2 SYDVKM. The CDR3 protein is CASSPTPGLAVSYNEQFF. The CDR3 coding sequence is TGTGCCAGCAGTCCGACACCGGGACTAGCGGTTTCCTACAATGAGCAGTTCTTC.

The gene calls are TRBV19 and TRBJ2-1; 7 nucleotides agree with TRBD2. Germline V gives CDR1 LNHDA, CDR2 SQIVND (reference sequence). This CDR3 comprises 15 residues. V lost 4 bases, J lost 5 bases, and 8 bases stayed unmatched. In nucleotides, the CDR3 is TGTGCCAGTAGTAACGGAGCGGGACGTCACAATGAGCAGTTCTTC. The encoded protein is CASSNGAGRHNEQFF.

This clone appeared a few times. V gene TRBV6-1 combines with J gene TRBJ1-6; D unresolved. CDR1 and CDR2 from the germline V gene are MNHNS and SASEGT. V was cut by 3 bases and J by 8 bases, with 14 bases left in between. This CDR3 is built from 15 residues. The DNA for the CDR3 is TGTGCCAGCAGTGAGGCGACAACCGGGGATTCACCCCTCCACTTT. As protein: CASSEATTGDSPLHF.

The chain employs TRBV29-1 and TRBJ2-4, with 7 bases aligning to TRBD1. The V segment lost 3 bases and the J segment 4 bases; nucleotides outside the gene matches: 6. Germline loops: CDR1 SQVTM, CDR2 ANQGSEA. The CDR3 totals 14 residues. Here the CDR3 DNA reads TGCAGCGTTGAGGCACCGGGACAGAAAAACATTCAGTACTTC. The encoded protein is CSVEAPGQKNIQYF.

The chain carries TRBV3-1 (or the pseudogene TRBV3-2) and TRBJ1-2; D uncertain. This CDR3 is 15 amino acids long. Germline V gene sequence: CDR1 LGHDT, CDR2 YNNKEL (reference sequence). Trimming removed 1 base from V and 3 bases from J, with 12 bases in between. DNA of the CDR3: TGTGCCAGCAGCCAAGTGGGTTGGAGTGACTATGGCTACACCTTC. It yields the protein CASSQVGWSDYGYTF.

CDR3 sequence reads: CASSLLNQGNTEAFF. The DNA for the CDR3 is TGTGCCAGCAGCCTTCTGAACCAGGGGAACACTGAAGCTTTCTTT. This chain joins TRBV7-2 and TRBJ1-1; perhaps TRBD1 as D (5 bases). The CDR3 covers 15 residues. V was trimmed by 5 bases and J by 1 base, leaving 14 bases between them. Germline loops: CDR1 SGHTA, CDR2 FQGNSA. Full variable domain (missing parts from reference TRBV7-2 and TRBJ1-1): GAGVSQSPSNKVTEKGKDVELRCDPISGHTALYWYRQSLGQGLEFLIYFQGNSAPDKSGLPSDRFSAERTGGSVSTLTIQRTQQEDSAVYLCASSLLNQGNTEAFFGQGTRLTVV.

V usage is TRBV6-6 and J usage is TRBJ2-7, with D maybe TRBD2 (5 bases). Germline CDR1 is MNHNY and CDR2 is SVGAGI (reference sequence). The CDR3 contains 15 residues. With 5 bases removed from V and 0 bases from J, the gap between germline ends came to 14 bases. The CDR3 DNA is TGTGCCAGCAGTGACCCCGAACTAGGCTCCTACGAGCAGTACTTC. Its protein is CASSDPELGSYEQYF.

The V call is TRBV19, the J call TRBJ2-1; TRBD2 matches 10 bases. Trimming at V came to 2 bases and at J to 5 bases, leaving 6 bases not matched to a gene. Germline values: CDR1 LNHDA, CDR2 SQIVND (reference sequence). This CDR3 spans 16 amino acids. The CDR3 reads CASSIRVAGGDNEQFF. The CDR3 coding sequence is TGTGCCAGTAGTATAAGAGTAGCGGGAGGAGACAATGAGCAGTTCTTC.

The chain carries TRBV4-1 and TRBJ1-2, with 10 bases aligning to TRBD1. The germline V gene encodes CDR1 MGHRA and CDR2 YSYEKL. V trimming: 5 bases; J trimming: 8 bases; junction bases outside the gene matches: 17. This CDR3 has 17 residues. The CDR3 sequence is CASSDRDRGWREGGYTF. CDR3 in DNA: TGCGCCAGCAGCGACCGGGACAGGGGTTGGAGGGAAGGAGGCTACACCTTC.

This chain links TRBV5-4 with TRBJ2-5, with D hard to call. The ends were cut back, 7 bases at V and 1 base at J, with 11 bases in the middle. Germline V gene data show CDR1 as SGHNT and CDR2 as YYREEE (reference sequence). The CDR3 consists of 13 residues. The CDR3 reads CASGPRLQETQYF. For the CDR3, the DNA is TGTGCCAGCGGTCCTAGGCTCCAAGAGACCCAGTACTTC.

This clone has a handful of counts. The chain employs TRBV6-5 and TRBJ1-1; no clear D. Germline CDR1 MNHEY, CDR2 SVGAGI. Trimming took 0 bases from V and 1 from J, leaving 3 bases between them. CDR3 length: 13 amino acids. CDR3 in DNA: TGTGCCAGCAGTTACTCAGCGAACACTGAAGCTTTCTTT. It encodes CASSYSANTEAFF.